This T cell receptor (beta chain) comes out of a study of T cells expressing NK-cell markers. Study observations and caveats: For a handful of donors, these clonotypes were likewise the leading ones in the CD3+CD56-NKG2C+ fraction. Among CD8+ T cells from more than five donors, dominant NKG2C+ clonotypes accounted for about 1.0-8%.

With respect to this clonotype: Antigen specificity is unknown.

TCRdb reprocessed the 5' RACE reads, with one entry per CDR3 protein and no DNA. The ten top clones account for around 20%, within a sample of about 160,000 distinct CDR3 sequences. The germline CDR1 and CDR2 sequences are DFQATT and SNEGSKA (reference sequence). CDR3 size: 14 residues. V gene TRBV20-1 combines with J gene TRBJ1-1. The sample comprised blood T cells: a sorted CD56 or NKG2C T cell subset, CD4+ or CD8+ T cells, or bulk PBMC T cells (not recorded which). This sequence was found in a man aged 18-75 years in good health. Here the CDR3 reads CSARGRLGNTEAFF.